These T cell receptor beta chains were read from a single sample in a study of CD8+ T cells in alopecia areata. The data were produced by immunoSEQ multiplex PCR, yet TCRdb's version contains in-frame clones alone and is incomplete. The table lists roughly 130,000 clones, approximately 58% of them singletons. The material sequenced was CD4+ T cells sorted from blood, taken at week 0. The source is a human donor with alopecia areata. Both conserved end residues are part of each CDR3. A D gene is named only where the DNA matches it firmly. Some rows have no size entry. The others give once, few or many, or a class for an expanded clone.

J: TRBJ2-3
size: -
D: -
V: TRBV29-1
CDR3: CSVAPSPQSDTQYF
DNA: TGCAGCGTTGCCCCTAGCCCCCAATCAGATACGCAGTATTTT

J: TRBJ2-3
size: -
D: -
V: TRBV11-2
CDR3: CASSEYREDTQYF
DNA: TGTGCCAGCAGCGAATACAGGGAAGATACGCAGTATTTT

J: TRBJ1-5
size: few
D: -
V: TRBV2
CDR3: CASSGLNRDQPQHF
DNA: TGTGCCAGCAGTGGACTAAACAGGGATCAGCCCCAGCATTTT

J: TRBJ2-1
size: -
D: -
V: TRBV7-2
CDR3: CASSLSGLSRNEQFF
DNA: TGTGCCAGCAGCTTATCCGGACTATCTAGGAATGAGCAGTTCTTC

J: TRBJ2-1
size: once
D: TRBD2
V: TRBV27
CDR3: CASSFEGYGGGSHEQFF
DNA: TGTGCCAGCAGTTTCGAGGGGTACGGCGGGGGGAGCCATGAGCAGTTCTTC

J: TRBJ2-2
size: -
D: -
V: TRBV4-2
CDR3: CASSHRRELRNTGELFF
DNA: TGTGCCAGCAGCCATCGGCGCGAGCTTAGGAACACCGGGGAGCTGTTTTTT

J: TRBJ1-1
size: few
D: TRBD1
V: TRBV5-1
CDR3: CASSLGITGGNTEAFF
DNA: TGCGCCAGCAGCTTGGGGATCACAGGGGGGAACACTGAAGCTTTCTTT

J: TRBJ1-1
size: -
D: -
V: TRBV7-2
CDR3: CASSPGLDTEAFF
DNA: TGTGCCAGCAGCCCGGGGTTGGACACTGAAGCTTTCTTT

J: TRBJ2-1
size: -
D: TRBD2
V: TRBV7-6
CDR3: CASSFWTSGALNEQFF
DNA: TGTGCCAGCAGCTTTTGGACTAGCGGCGCCCTCAATGAGCAGTTCTTC

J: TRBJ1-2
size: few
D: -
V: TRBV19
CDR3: CASSIAGDGYTF
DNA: TGTGCCAGTAGTATAGCTGGGGACGGCTACACCTTC

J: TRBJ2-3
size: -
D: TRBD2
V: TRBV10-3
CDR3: CAAAAGGSADTQYF
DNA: TGTGCCGCGGCGGCGGGAGGGAGCGCAGATACGCAGTATTTT

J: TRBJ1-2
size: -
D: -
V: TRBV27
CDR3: CASSPDRVRGYTF
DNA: TGTGCCAGCAGTCCTGACAGAGTGAGGGGCTACACCTTC

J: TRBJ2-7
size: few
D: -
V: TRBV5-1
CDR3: CASSVNGPSSYEQYF
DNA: TGCGCCAGCAGCGTGAACGGGCCGAGCTCCTACGAGCAGTACTTC

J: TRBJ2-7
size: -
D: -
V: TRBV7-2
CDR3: CASSLALKQGDEQYF
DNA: TGTGCCAGCAGCTTAGCACTTAAACAGGGCGACGAGCAGTACTTC

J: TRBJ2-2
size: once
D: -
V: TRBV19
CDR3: CASSRSASGTDFGELFF
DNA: TGTGCCAGTAGTCGCAGCGCGTCAGGGACCGACTTCGGGGAGCTGTTTTTT

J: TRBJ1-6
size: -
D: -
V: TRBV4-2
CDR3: CASSQQGSSYNSPLHF
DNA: TGTGCCAGCAGCCAGCAGGGTAGCTCCTATAATTCACCCCTCCACTTT

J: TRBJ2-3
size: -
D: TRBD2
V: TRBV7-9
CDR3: CASSDVRLAGGTDTQYF
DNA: TGTGCCAGCAGCGACGTTAGACTAGCGGGCGGCACAGATACGCAGTATTTT

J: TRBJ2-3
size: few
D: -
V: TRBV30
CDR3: CAWSLLGTVNTDTQYF
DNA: TGTGCCTGGAGTTTACTTGGGACCGTGAACACAGATACGCAGTATTTT

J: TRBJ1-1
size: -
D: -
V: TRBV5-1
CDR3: CASSLADARGAEAFF
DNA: TGCGCCAGCAGCTTGGCGGACGCAAGGGGCGCTGAAGCTTTCTTT

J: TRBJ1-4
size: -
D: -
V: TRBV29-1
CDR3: CSVDLSGLGEKLFF
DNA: TGCAGCGTTGACCTGTCAGGGTTGGGTGAAAAACTGTTTTTT

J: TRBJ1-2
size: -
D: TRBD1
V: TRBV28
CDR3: CASSSQLPGQGGYTF
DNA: TGTGCCAGCAGTTCACAACTACCAGGACAGGGAGGCTACACCTTC

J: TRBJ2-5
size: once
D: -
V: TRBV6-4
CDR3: CASSDSYGETQYF
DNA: TGTGCCAGCAGTGACTCGTACGGGGAGACCCAGTACTTC

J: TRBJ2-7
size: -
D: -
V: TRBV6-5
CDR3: CAGKSTLGSSYEQYF
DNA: TGTGCCGGCAAGTCTACTCTTGGGAGCTCCTACGAGCAGTACTTC

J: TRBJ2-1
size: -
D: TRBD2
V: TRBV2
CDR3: CASNLAGGPVDEQFF
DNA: TGTGCCAGCAACTTAGCGGGAGGGCCAGTTGATGAGCAGTTCTTC

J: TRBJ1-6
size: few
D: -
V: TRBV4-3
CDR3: CASSQDSGTNSPLHF
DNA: TGCGCCAGCAGCCAAGATTCAGGGACCAATTCACCCCTCCACTTT

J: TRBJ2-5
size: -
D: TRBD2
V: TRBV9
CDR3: CASSVGLAGAVVQETQYF
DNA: TGTGCCAGCAGCGTGGGACTAGCGGGAGCGGTCGTCCAAGAGACCCAGTACTTC